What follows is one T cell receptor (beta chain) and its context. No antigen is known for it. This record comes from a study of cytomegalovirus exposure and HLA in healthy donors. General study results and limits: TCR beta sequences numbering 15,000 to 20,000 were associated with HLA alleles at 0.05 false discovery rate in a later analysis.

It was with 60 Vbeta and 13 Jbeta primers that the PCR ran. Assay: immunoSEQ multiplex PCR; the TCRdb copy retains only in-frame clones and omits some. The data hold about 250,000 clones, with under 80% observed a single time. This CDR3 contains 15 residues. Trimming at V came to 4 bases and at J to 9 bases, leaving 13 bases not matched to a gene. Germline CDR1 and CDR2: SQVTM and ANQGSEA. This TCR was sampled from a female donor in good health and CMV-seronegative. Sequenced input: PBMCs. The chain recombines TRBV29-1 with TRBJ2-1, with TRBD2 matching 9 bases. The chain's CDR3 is CSVVWFGLAGVEQFF. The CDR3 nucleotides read TGCAGCGTTGTGTGGTTCGGGTTAGCGGGAGTTGAGCAGTTCTTC.